One sample yielded the 8 T cell receptor gamma chains listed below, sequenced in a study of gamma-delta T cells after stem cell transplantation. TCRdb reanalyzed the RT-PCR reads using CATT. The sample holds approximately 1,900 gamma-chain clones, roughly 1.9% seen once. What was sequenced was gamma-delta T cells. Every receptor here comes from a human donor. It is not recorded whose cells these are; they may come from a transplant donor.

Concerning this clone itself: This sequence is one base from a far larger clone and is likely a read error. Other DNA variants within this sample encode the same CDR3. The rearrangement uses TRGV9 and TRGJP. Per the germline V gene, CDR1 is GITISATS and CDR2 is ISYDGTV (reference sequence). The CDR3 length is 16 residues. The chain's CDR3 is CALWEVRELGKKIKVF. Here the CDR3 DNA reads TGTGCCCTGTGGGAGGTGCGGGAGTTGGGCAAAAAAATCAAGGTATTT.

This clone was counted between two and nine times. The amino acid sequence in TCRdb belongs to a much larger clone and departs from this DNA's translation at residue 10, likely a sequencing read error; the sequence shown is translated from the DNA. The genes are TRGV3 and TRGJ1 or TRGJ2. This CDR3 spans 14 amino acids. Germline CDR1 VTNTFY, CDR2 YDVSTARD (reference sequence). CDR3: CATWDGRNYCKKLF. For the CDR3, the DNA is TGTGCCACCTGGGACGGCCGGAATTATTGTAAGAAACTCTTT.

A few counts support this clone. Possible read error: a much larger clone is one base away. This same CDR3 is encoded by further DNA sequences in the sample. The chain has TRGV9 and TRGJP. CDR3 length: 15 residues. Germline CDR1 is GITISATS and CDR2 is ISYDGTV (reference sequence). The junction had 6 bases not matched to a gene; V was cut back by 4 bases and J by 9 bases. The CDR3 reads CALWDALLGKKIKVF. For the CDR3, the DNA is TGTGCCTTGTGGGACGCTTTGTTGGGCAAAAAAATCAAGGTATTT.

This clone is medium-sized (0.01 to 0.1%) by share. Other DNA sequences of this sample code for an identical CDR3. The chain has TRGV3 and TRGJ1 or TRGJ2. Germline values: CDR1 VTNTFY, CDR2 YDVSTARD (reference sequence). The J segment lost 7 bases and the V segment lost 0 bases, leaving 6 bases of the junction unmatched. The CDR3 runs to 13 residues. In DNA form, the CDR3 reads TGTGCCACCTGGGACAGGCCGGGGTATAAGAAACTCTTT. Protein: CATWDRPGYKKLF.

The CDR3 spells CALWEVPGGDTLGKKIKVF. CDR3 DNA: TGTGCCTTGTGGGAGGTCCCTGGAGGGGACACGTTGGGCAAAAAAATCAAGGTATTT. The chain employs TRGV9 and TRGJP. The germline CDR1 and CDR2 sequences are GITISATS and ISYDGTV (reference sequence). The trim removed 1 base at V and 9 bases at J, leaving 15 bases unmatched. The CDR3 runs to 19 residues.

This clone has only a few counts. This chain connects TRGV9 to TRGJP. V shed 1 base and J 4 bases; nucleotides not matched to a gene: 13. CDR1 and CDR2 from the germline V gene are GITISATS and ISYDGTV (reference sequence). This CDR3 has 20 amino acids. This CDR3 reads CALWEVLKEAQELGKKIKVF. CDR3 coding DNA: TGTGCCTTGTGGGAGGTCCTCAAGGAGGCTCAAGAGTTGGGCAAAAAAATCAAGGTATTT.

By share, this clone counts as medium-sized. J is TRGJP and V is TRGV9. In germline, CDR1 is GITISATS, CDR2 ISYDGTV (reference sequence). This CDR3 is 17 amino acids long. With 0 bases clipped from V and 4 bases from J, the junction kept 3 bases outside the gene matches. The CDR3 protein is CALWEVHQELGKKIKVF. The DNA of the CDR3 is TGTGCCTTGTGGGAGGTGCATCAAGAGTTGGGCAAAAAAATCAAGGTATTT.

With regard to this clone: TCRdb's protein for this DNA is that of a much larger clone and differs from the translation at residue 9, likely a read error; the protein shown is the DNA translation. This chain uses TRGV9 with TRGJP. Germline values: CDR1 GITISATS, CDR2 ISYDGTV (reference sequence). The CDR3 length is 15 residues. For the CDR3, the DNA is TGTGCCTTGTGGGAGGAAGAGTTGAGCAAAAAAATCAAGGTATTT. Translation: CALWEEELSKKIKVF.